A selection of T cell receptor beta chains follows, all from one sample in a study of shared clonotypes between healthy human individuals. TCRdb's table, derived via immunoSEQ multiplex PCR, lists solely in-frame clones and lacks some. In the table there are 450,000 to 500,000 clones, almost 80% of which are singletons. Material for sequencing was PBMCs. All receptors derive from a woman between 40 and 55 years old in good health. Some clones in this sample may be carry-over from other donors' samples. Each CDR3 is given with its conserved first and last residue. D genes are given only for firm matches. Rows may omit the clone size; those that give it use once, few, many or a size class.

v_call	clone_size	j_call	d_call	cdr3_nt	cdr3_aa
TRBV11-2	.	TRBJ2-7	TRBD2	TGTGCCAGCAGCTTAGGACTAGCGGGAATCTACGAGCAGTACTTC	CASSLGLAGIYEQYF
TRBV5-6	.	TRBJ1-1	TRBD1	TGTGCCAGCACCCACGGACAGGGGGACATGAACACTGAAGCTTTCTTT	CASTHGQGDMNTEAFF
TRBV15	many	TRBJ1-1	TRBD1	TGTGCCACCAGCGGAGGACAGGGAAACACTGAAGCTTTCTTT	CATSGGQGNTEAFF
TRBV4-3	.	TRBJ2-1	TRBD1	TGCGCCAGCAGCCAAGAGGGACAGACCTACAATGAGCAGTTCTTC	CASSQEGQTYNEQFF
TRBV12-5	.	TRBJ2-1	TRBD2	TGTGCTAGTGCCCCTTGGGCACCGGGGACTAGCGGGACCTGGAACCACAATGAGCAGTTCTTC	CASAPWAPGTSGTWNHNEQFF
TRBV28	.	TRBJ2-4	TRBD1	TGTGCCAGCAAAGAAGGGGGCGAAAACATTCAGTACTTC	CASKEGGENIQYF
TRBV25-1	.	TRBJ2-3	.	TGTGCCAGCGTTGGAAGGGGCACAGATACGCAGTATTTT	CASVGRGTDTQYF
TRBV28	.	TRBJ2-1	.	TGTGCCAGCAGCCGGGTCCTAGCCCTCAATGAGCAGTTCTTC	CASSRVLALNEQFF
TRBV7-9	.	TRBJ2-3	.	TGTGCCAGCAGCTGGGAGGTGCCCACAGATACGCAGTATTTT	CASSWEVPTDTQYF
TRBV14	.	TRBJ2-7	.	TGTGCCAGCAGCCCGGGATTACTGGCCTACGAGCAGTACTTC	CASSPGLLAYEQYF
TRBV15	.	TRBJ2-6	.	TGTGCCACCAGAGCAGGATTCTCTGGGGCCAACGTCCTGACTTTC	CATRAGFSGANVLTF
TRBV5-1	few	TRBJ2-7	TRBD1	TGCGCCAGCAGTTTGGACAGGGGAGGCGGGAGAGGGACCTACGAGCAGTACTTC	CASSLDRGGGRGTYEQYF
TRBV7-9	.	TRBJ2-7	.	TGTGCCAGCAGCTACCGCGACGCACCATACGCGGACGAGCAGTACTTC	CASSYRDAPYADEQYF
TRBV21-1	.	TRBJ1-5	.	TGTGCCAGCAGCAAAGTGACGCGACAGGGTAAACAGCCCCAGCATTTT	CASSKVTRQGKQPQHF